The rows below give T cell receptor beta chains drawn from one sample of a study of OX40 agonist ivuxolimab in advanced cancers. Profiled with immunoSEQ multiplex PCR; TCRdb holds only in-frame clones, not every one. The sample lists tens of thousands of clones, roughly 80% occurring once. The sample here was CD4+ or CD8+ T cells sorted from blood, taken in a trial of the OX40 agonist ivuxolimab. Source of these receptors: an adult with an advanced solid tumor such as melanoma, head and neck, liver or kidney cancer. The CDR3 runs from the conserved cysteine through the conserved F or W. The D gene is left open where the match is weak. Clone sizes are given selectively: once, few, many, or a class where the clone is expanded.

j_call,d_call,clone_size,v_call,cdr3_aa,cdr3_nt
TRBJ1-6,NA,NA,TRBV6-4,CASSVEENSPLHF,TGTGCCAGCAGTGTAGAAGAAAATTCACCCCTCCACTTT
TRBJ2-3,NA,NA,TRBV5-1,CASSFLEGGGDTQYF,TGCGCCAGCAGCTTCCTGGAGGGAGGCGGAGATACGCAGTATTTT
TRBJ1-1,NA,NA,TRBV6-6,CASHPGWGTNTEAFF,TGTGCCAGCCATCCCGGGTGGGGAACAAACACTGAAGCTTTCTTT
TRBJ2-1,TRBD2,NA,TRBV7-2,CASSYGTSGYNEQFF,TGTGCCAGCAGCTACGGGACTAGCGGATACAATGAGCAGTTCTTC
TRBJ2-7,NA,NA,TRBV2,CASSDWTAIYEQYF,TGTGCCAGCAGTGATTGGACCGCTATCTACGAGCAGTACTTC
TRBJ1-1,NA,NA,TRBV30,CAWRVLGTLMNTEAFF,TGTGCCTGGAGAGTCCTGGGGACTCTCATGAACACTGAAGCTTTCTTT
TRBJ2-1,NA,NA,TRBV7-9,CASTREGSYNEQFF,TGTGCCAGCACCCGAGAGGGGTCCTACAATGAGCAGTTCTTC
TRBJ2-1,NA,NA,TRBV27,CASSLTGSGYEQFF,TGTGCCAGCAGTTTAACCGGGAGTGGGTATGAGCAGTTCTTC
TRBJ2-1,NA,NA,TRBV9,CASSVGGNTYNEQFF,TGTGCCAGCAGCGTAGGCGGGAACACCTACAATGAGCAGTTCTTC
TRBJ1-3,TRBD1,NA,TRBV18,CASSPGQARNTIYF,TGTGCCAGCTCACCCGGACAGGCCCGAAACACCATATATTTT
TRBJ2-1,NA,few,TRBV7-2,CASSFVSTSPGEQFF,TGTGCCAGCAGCTTCGTGTCCACCTCCCCAGGTGAGCAGTTCTTC
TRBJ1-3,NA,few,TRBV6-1,CASSESSRDTIYF,TGTGCCAGCAGTGAATCCTCTAGGGACACCATATATTTT
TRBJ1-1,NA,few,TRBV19,CASSLNGGTEAFF,TGTGCCAGTAGCCTAAATGGGGGCACTGAAGCTTTCTTT
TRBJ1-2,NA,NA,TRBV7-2,CASSLAQSYGYTF,TGTGCCAGCAGCTTAGCACAGTCCTATGGCTACACCTTC
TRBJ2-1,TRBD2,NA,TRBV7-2,CASSLLAGANNEQFF,TGTGCCAGCAGCTTACTAGCGGGGGCGAACAATGAGCAGTTCTTC
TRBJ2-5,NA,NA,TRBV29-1,CSVAGTPYQETQYF,TGCAGCGTGGCCGGGACCCCGTACCAAGAGACCCAGTACTTC
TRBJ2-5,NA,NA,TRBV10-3,CAISEQSAPQETQYF,TGTGCCATCAGTGAACAGTCCGCCCCACAAGAGACCCAGTACTTC
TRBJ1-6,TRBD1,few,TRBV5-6,CASSSLGQGFMLLHF,TGTGCCAGCAGCTCCCTGGGACAGGGATTTATGCTCCTCCACTTT
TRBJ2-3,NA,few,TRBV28,CASSSSLVTDTQYF,TGTGCCAGCAGTTCTTCCCTAGTGACAGATACGCAGTATTTT
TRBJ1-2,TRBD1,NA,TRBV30,CAWTRTGGYGYTF,TGTGCCTGGACCCGGACAGGGGGCTATGGCTACACCTTC
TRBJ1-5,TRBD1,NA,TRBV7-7,CASSLDRGADQPQHF,TGTGCCAGCAGCTTAGACAGGGGTGCTGATCAGCCCCAGCATTTT
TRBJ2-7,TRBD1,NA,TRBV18,CASSAGTGSFNEQYF,TGTGCCAGCTCAGCCGGGACAGGGAGTTTCAACGAGCAGTACTTC
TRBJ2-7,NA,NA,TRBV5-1,CASSLANRAYEQYF,TGCGCCAGCAGCTTGGCCAACAGAGCCTACGAGCAGTACTTC
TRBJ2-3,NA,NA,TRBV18,CASSPRDNRLTDTQYF,TGTGCCAGCTCACCACGCGATAACCGATTAACAGATACGCAGTATTTT
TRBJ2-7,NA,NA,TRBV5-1,CASSRDGSYEQYF,TGCGCCAGCAGCCGGGACGGAAGCTACGAGCAGTACTTC
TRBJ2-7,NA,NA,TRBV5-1,CASLLDPASGEQYF,TGCGCCAGCCTCCTTGACCCGGCATCAGGCGAGCAGTACTTC
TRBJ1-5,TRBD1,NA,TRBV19,CASSPQGQGNQPQHF,TGTGCCAGTAGTCCACAGGGGCAGGGCAATCAGCCCCAGCATTTT
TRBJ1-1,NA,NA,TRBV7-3,CASSLSYTEQEAFF,TGTGCCAGCAGCTTAAGTTATACGGAACAGGAAGCTTTCTTT
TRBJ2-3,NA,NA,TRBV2,CASSAGSELDTQYF,TGTGCCAGCAGTGCGGGCTCAGAACTAGATACGCAGTATTTT
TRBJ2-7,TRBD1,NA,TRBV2,CASSTGTGAGEQYF,TGTGCCAGCAGCACCGGGACAGGGGCCGGCGAGCAGTACTTC
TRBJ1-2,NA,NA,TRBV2,CASNLTGGRENYGYTF,TGTGCCAGCAACTTAACCGGGGGCAGGGAGAACTATGGCTACACCTTC
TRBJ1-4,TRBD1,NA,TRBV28,CASSPDRGSEKLFF,TGTGCCAGCAGTCCGGACAGGGGGAGTGAAAAACTGTTTTTT
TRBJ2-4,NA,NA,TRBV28,CAHQGGVKNIQYF,TGTGCCCATCAGGGGGGAGTCAAAAACATTCAGTACTTC
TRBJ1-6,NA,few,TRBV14,CASSQAGGAPLHF,TGTGCCAGCAGCCAAGCCGGTGGAGCTCCCCTCCACTTT
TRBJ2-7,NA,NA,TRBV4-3,CASSQEYKEREQYF,TGCGCCAGCAGCCAAGAATACAAGGAGAGGGAGCAGTACTTC
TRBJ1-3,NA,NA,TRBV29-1,CSVDVGVSGNTIYF,TGCAGCGTTGATGTGGGGGTCTCTGGAAACACCATATATTTT
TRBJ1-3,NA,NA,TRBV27,CASSLFGRYADTIYF,TGTGCCAGCAGTTTATTCGGCCGTTATGCGGACACCATATATTTT
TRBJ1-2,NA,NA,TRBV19,CASSSYHRANYGYTF,TGTGCCAGTAGTTCCTACCACAGGGCTAACTATGGCTACACCTTC
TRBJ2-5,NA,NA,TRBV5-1,CASSLVLGFETQYF,TGCGCCAGCAGCTTGGTTCTGGGATTCGAGACCCAGTACTTC
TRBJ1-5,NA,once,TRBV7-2,CASSQGTNRQPQHF,TGTGCCAGCAGCCAAGGGACCAATAGGCAGCCCCAGCATTTT
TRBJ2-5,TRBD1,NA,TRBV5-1,CASSLQPGGGQETQYF,TGCGCCAGCAGTTTACAACCAGGGGGCGGCCAAGAGACCCAGTACTTC
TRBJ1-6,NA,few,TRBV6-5,CASSLQSSYNSPLHF,TGTGCCAGCAGCTTACAAAGCTCCTATAATTCACCCCTCCACTTT
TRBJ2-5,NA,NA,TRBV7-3,CASSPGAGTSKETQYF,TGTGCCAGCAGCCCCGGGGCAGGGACGTCGAAAGAGACCCAGTACTTC
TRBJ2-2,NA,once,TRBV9,CASSVSGSPNTGELFF,TGTGCCAGCAGCGTAAGTGGGTCCCCTAACACCGGGGAGCTGTTTTTT
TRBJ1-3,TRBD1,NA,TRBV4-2,CASSQDLDRGQIMAGNTIYF,TGTGCCAGCAGCCAAGATCTGGACAGGGGGCAAATAATGGCTGGAAACACCATATATTTT